This T cell receptor (beta chain) derives from a study of cytomegalovirus exposure and HLA in healthy donors. The junction had 6 bases not matched to a gene; V was cut back by 0 bases and J by 8 bases. This CDR3 comprises 14 residues. Per germline, CDR1 SGDLS and CDR2 YYNGEE. The PCR ran on 60 Vbeta and 13 Jbeta primers. Assay used: immunoSEQ multiplex PCR; TCRdb lists only in-frame clones, some missing. The sample includes about 130,000 clones, under 85% of them seen just once. This TCR came from a boy aged 5-17 years in good health and CMV-seronegative. The source material was PBMCs. The gene calls are TRBV9 and TRBJ2-5; 8 nucleotides line up with TRBD2. In DNA form, the CDR3 reads TGTGCCAGCAGCGTAGAGGGTAGCGGGGTCACCCAGTACTTC. This gives the protein CASSVEGSGVTQYF. Supplemented by reference TRBV9 and TRBJ2-5, the full variable domain reads DSGVTQTPKHLITATGQRVTLRCSPRSGDLSVYWYQQSLDQGLQFLIQYYNGEERAKGNILERFSAQQFPDLHSELNLSSLELGDSALYFCASSVEGSGVTQYFGPGTRLLVL.